A single sample gave rise to the 9 T cell receptor beta chains below, sequenced in a study of blood T cell repertoires in COVID-19. Here immunoSEQ multiplex PCR was the method, and the copy in TCRdb shows in-frame clones only, minus some. The table includes about 140,000 clones, around 84% detected once. The specimen was peripheral blood. All receptors come from a woman between 55 and 75 years old with acute or convalescent COVID-19.

With regard to this clone: One junction end does not reproduce the germline sequence, and a read error may be involved. The V call is TRBV19, the J call TRBJ1-1; D remains unclear. Germline-derived CDR1 and CDR2 are LNHDA and SQIVND (reference sequence). The CDR3 is made up of 16 amino acids. The CDR3 sequence: CASSIGSRGGNNEAFF. The CDR3 DNA follows: TGTGCCAGTAGTATAGGGAGTCGAGGAGGGAACAATGAAGCTTTCTTT.

The V and J genes are TRBV7-2 and TRBJ1-1; no clear D. CDR3 length: 15 amino acids. Between the trimmed V and J ends, which lost 4 bases and 1 base, there was a span of 13 bases. CDR1 is SGHTA and CDR2 is FQGNSA in the germline V gene. CDR3 sequence: CASSSPSSGNTEAFF. In nucleotides, the CDR3 is TGTGCCAGCAGCTCGCCCTCATCAGGGAACACTGAAGCTTTCTTT. Together with reference TRBV7-2 and TRBJ1-1, the CDR3 gives the full variable domain: GAGVSQSPSNKVTEKGKDVELRCDPISGHTALYWYRQSLGQGLEFLIYFQGNSAPDKSGLPSDRFSAERTGGSVSTLTIQRTQQEDSAVYLCASSSPSSGNTEAFFGQGTRLTVV.

DNA of the CDR3: TGTGCCAGCAGGCTAACAGGGGGCCCGACGGACGCCGGGGAGCTGTTTTTT. Protein sequence: CASRLTGGPTDAGELFF. This chain links TRBV9 with TRBJ2-2, with 9 bases matching TRBD1. The junction had 14 bases not matched to a gene; V was cut back by 5 bases and J by 6 bases. Germline CDR1 SGDLS, CDR2 YYNGEE. CDR3 length equals 17 residues.

The rearrangement uses TRBV7-9 and TRBJ2-7, with a possible D match to TRBD1 (6 bases). CDR1 is SEHNR, CDR2 FQNEAQ, per germline (reference sequence). The CDR3 totals 14 residues. The V end lost 4 bases, the J end lost 2 bases, and 12 bases lay between the germline ends. The CDR3 loop is CASSSGTTTYEQYF. The DNA for the CDR3 is TGTGCCAGCAGCTCCGGGACAACGACCTACGAGCAGTACTTC. Drawing the rest from reference TRBV7-9 and TRBJ2-7, the complete variable domain is DTGVSQNPRHKITKRGQNVTFRCDPISEHNRLYWYRQTLGQGPEFLTYFQNEAQLEKSRLLSDRFSAERPKGSFSTLEIQRTEQGDSAMYLCASSSGTTTYEQYFGPGTRLTVT.

The J gene is TRBJ1-1, the V gene TRBV18; the D is unclear. Trimming shortened V by 8 bases and J by 1 base, and 14 bases separated the two germline ends. Germline values: CDR1 KGHSH, CDR2 LQKENI. This CDR3 contains 14 residues. In nucleotides, the CDR3 is TGTGCCAGCACCGCGGCTCACAAGAACACTGAAGCTTTCTTT. Protein sequence: CASTAAHKNTEAFF. The variable domain in full, completed from reference TRBV18 and TRBJ1-1, reads NAGVMQNPRHLVRRRGQEARLRCSPMKGHSHVYWYRQLPEEGLKFMVYLQKENIIDESGMPKERFSAEFPKEGPSILRIQQVVRGDSAAYFCASTAAHKNTEAFFGQGTRLTVV.

This clone was recorded once. The chain is built from TRBV3-1 (or the pseudogene TRBV3-2) and TRBJ2-3; D possibly corresponds to TRBD2 (5 bases). This CDR3 is 13 amino acids long. The V gene's germline CDR1 is LGHDT and CDR2 YNNKEL (reference sequence). Trimming took off 4 bases at V and 3 bases at J, with 8 bases between the two ends. CDR3 residues: CASSPPGTDTQYF. The CDR3 nucleotides read TGTGCCAGCAGCCCTCCGGGGACAGATACGCAGTATTTT.

This clone was counted once. This rearrangement joins TRBV6-5 to TRBJ2-2; 7 bases match TRBD1. The V gene's germline CDR1 is MNHEY and CDR2 SVGAGI. This CDR3 region has 13 residues. The V gene end was trimmed by 6 bases and the J gene end by 6 bases; junction bases not matched to a gene: 4. The CDR3 coding sequence is TGTGCCAGCAGGGAGACAGGGCCCGGGGAGCTGTTTTTT. Its translation is CASRETGPGELFF.

This chain links TRBV7-6 with TRBJ2-1, with 9 bases lining up with TRBD2. CDR1 and CDR2 from the germline V gene are SGHVS and FNYEAQ. Trimming took 3 bases from V and 9 from J; bases not matched to a gene: 9. This CDR3 is built from 15 residues. CDR3 loop: CASSFSASGITEQFF. The CDR3 nucleotides read TGTGCCAGCAGCTTTTCCGCTAGCGGGATTACTGAGCAGTTCTTC. The variable domain in full, completed from reference TRBV7-6 and TRBJ2-1, reads GAGVSQSPRYKVTKRGQDVALRCDPISGHVSLYWYRQALGQGPEFLTYFNYEAQQDKSGLPNDRFSAERPEGSISTLTIQRTEQRDSAMYRCASSFSASGITEQFFGPGTRLTVL.

The genes are TRBV6-6 and TRBJ2-3; 13 nucleotides line up with TRBD2. CDR3 size: 16 residues. CDR1 and CDR2 (germline): MNHNY, SVGAGI (reference sequence). With 10 bases clipped from V and 2 bases from J, the junction kept 9 bases outside the gene matches. CDR3 residues: CATQGLAGANTDTQYF. CDR3 nucleotide sequence: TGTGCCACCCAAGGACTAGCGGGGGCCAACACAGATACGCAGTATTTT.